Below, 28 T cell receptor beta chains from the same sample are listed, as sequenced in a study of T cell responses to AZD1222 COVID-19 vaccine. The repertoire was sequenced with immunoSEQ multiplex PCR; TCRdb's copy has only in-frame clones and lacks some. The sample shows 100,000 to 150,000 clones, more than 85% of them seen only once. Source: peripheral blood, taken on day 0 of AZD1222 vaccination. The receptors originated from an adult in good health.

J is TRBJ1-2 and V is TRBV9; the D gene is possibly TRBD1 (5 bases). Germline lookup yields CDR1 SGDLS and CDR2 YYNGEE. The V end was cut by 5 bases, the J end by 8 bases, with 10 bases between. This CDR3 comprises 11 residues. CDR3 sequence: CASSGAKGYTF. CDR3 DNA sequence: TGTGCCAGCAGTGGGGCCAAGGGCTACACCTTC.

The chain employs TRBV11-2 and TRBJ1-1, with 7 bases aligning to TRBD1. In germline, CDR1 is SGHAT, CDR2 FQNNGV. After removal of 0 bases from V and 7 bases from J, the junction contained 2 bases not matched to a gene. The CDR3 has 13 amino acids. In DNA form, the CDR3 reads TGTGCCAGCAGCTTAGAACCAGGGGGTGAAGCTTTCTTT. Translating it yields CASSLEPGGEAFF.

The CDR3 spells CASSLNRASPIREQYF. CDR3 DNA sequence: TGTGCCAGCAGCTTAAATCGGGCTAGCCCTATTCGAGAGCAGTACTTC. The V and J genes are TRBV7-3 and TRBJ2-7; the D gene is possibly TRBD2 (5 bases). The CDR3 contains 16 residues. The V and J ends lost 1 base and 7 bases respectively, with 20 bases between them. Germline values: CDR1 SGHTA, CDR2 FQGTGA.

The chain employs TRBV6-5 and TRBJ2-2; TRBD2 might be the D (6 bases). Germline-derived CDR1 and CDR2 are MNHEY and SVGAGI. The CDR3 has 16 residues. Trimming took 3 bases from V and 6 from J, leaving 17 bases between them. For the CDR3, the DNA is TGTGCCAGCAGTTATATAGCGGTGCTGGAAGCCGGGGAGCTGTTTTTT. It encodes CASSYIAVLEAGELFF.

The V and J genes are TRBV12-3 or TRBV12-4 and TRBJ2-7; D call uncertain. The CDR3 spans 12 residues. Trimming took 5 bases from V and 6 from J, leaving 11 bases between them. In DNA, the CDR3 is TGTGCCAGCAGTATTCGGATAAGCGAGCAGTACTTC. It codes for CASSIRISEQYF.

This sequence joins TRBV6-4 and TRBJ2-1; 12 bases line up with TRBD2. CDR3 length: 15 residues. From germline, CDR1 is MRHNA and CDR2 SNTAGT. With V trimmed by 3 bases and J by 4 bases, 1 base remained unmatched. The CDR3 region is CASSELAGGYNEQFF. The DNA of the CDR3 is TGTGCCAGCAGTGAACTAGCGGGAGGTTACAATGAGCAGTTCTTC.

This rearrangement joins TRBV19 to TRBJ1-5; D is ambiguous. With 1 base removed from V and 7 bases from J, the gap between germline ends came to 11 bases. Germline V gives CDR1 LNHDA, CDR2 SQIVND (reference sequence). The CDR3 contains 14 residues. The CDR3 sequence: CASSIGHERQPQHF. CDR3 nucleotide sequence: TGTGCCAGTAGTATAGGGCATGAGAGGCAGCCCCAGCATTTT.

The V and J genes are TRBV7-5 and TRBJ1-4; the table names TRBD1, a call not compared with the DNA. TRBV7-5 is a recognized pseudogene. This CDR3 contains 18 residues. Written as DNA, the CDR3 is TGTGCCAGAAGGGAAAGCCTAAGACAGGACACAACTAATGAAAAACTGTTTTTT. Translation: CARRESLRQDTTNEKLFF.

V and J are TRBV7-3 and TRBJ1-1; the D is unclear. This CDR3 is built from 13 residues. Germline V CDR1 and CDR2: SGHTA, FQGTGA. Trimming pared 2 bases from V and 3 bases from J, leaving 7 bases between. This chain's CDR3 is CASSLGQYTEAFF. DNA for the CDR3: TGTGCCAGCAGCTTAGGGCAGTACACTGAAGCTTTCTTT.

Turning to this clone: The same CDR3 can be traced to other DNA sequences in this sample. The rearrangement joins TRBV28 to TRBJ1-6; D unresolved. Germline V lookup: CDR1 MDHEN, CDR2 SYDVKM. Trimming took off 4 bases at V and 5 bases at J, with 3 bases between the two ends. This CDR3 has 12 residues. CDR3 sequence: CASSSNNSPLHF. The CDR3 DNA is TGTGCCAGCAGTTCGAATAATTCACCCCTCCACTTT.

The chain is built from TRBV7-9 and TRBJ2-2; 9 bases are shared with TRBD2. Germline-derived CDR1 and CDR2 are SEHNR and FQNEAQ (reference sequence). The ends lost 7 bases at V and 5 bases at J; junction bases unmatched: 11. The CDR3 loop spans 16 amino acids. For the CDR3, the DNA is TGTGCCAGCACCCCAGTCCTAGCGGGAAGGACCGGGGAGCTGTTTTTT. It is translated as CASTPVLAGRTGELFF.

The genes are TRBV28 and TRBJ2-1, with TRBD2 identical over 14 bases. With V trimmed by 5 bases and J by 5 bases, 5 bases remained unmatched. The CDR3 totals 16 residues. CDR1 and CDR2 from the germline V gene are MDHEN and SYDVKM. CDR3 loop: CASSQRLAGGNNEQFF. Written as DNA, the CDR3 is TGTGCCAGCAGTCAACGACTAGCGGGAGGGAACAATGAGCAGTTCTTC.

V and J are TRBV19 and TRBJ1-5; maybe TRBD1 (6 bases). V was pared by 11 bases and J by 2 bases, with 13 bases between. Germline V lookup: CDR1 LNHDA, CDR2 SQIVND (reference sequence). The CDR3 has 13 residues. Here the CDR3 DNA reads TGTGCCTCAGGGGCAGGCCGCAATCAGCCCCAGCATTTT. Encoded protein: CASGAGRNQPQHF.

The chain employs TRBV11-3 and TRBJ2-1; no definite D call. V was clipped by 4 bases and J by 7 bases, with 11 bases between them. CDR1 and CDR2 (germline): SGHNT, YENEEA. The CDR3 has 13 residues. This CDR3 is CASSSRGPNEQFF. CDR3 nucleotide sequence: TGTGCCAGCAGCTCCCGAGGTCCGAATGAGCAGTTCTTC.

The rearrangement joins TRBV5-8 to TRBJ2-7; D unresolved. The CDR3 has 15 amino acids. Germline CDR1 is SGHTS and CDR2 is YDEGEE. Trimming shortened V by 4 bases and J by 3 bases, and 17 bases separated the two germline ends. CDR3 nucleotides: TGTGCCAGCAGCGTCGGAACTCACCCAAACTACGAGCAGTACTTC. It yields the protein CASSVGTHPNYEQYF.

With respect to this clone: No DNA is shown, since the ends of the CDR3 on it are uncertain; the CDR3 is the one TCRdb lists. J is TRBJ2-7 and V is TRBV7-9. The length of the CDR3 is 16 amino acids, counting both ends. Germline V gives CDR1 SEHNR, CDR2 FQNEAQ (reference sequence). CDR3 sequence: CASSLFGVGRGAGQDF.

The chain employs TRBV18 and TRBJ1-3; D possibly corresponds to TRBD1 (5 bases). V lost 0 bases and J 4 bases, leaving 16 bases between the germline ends. The CDR3 covers 17 residues. The germline V gene has CDR1 KGHSH and CDR2 LQKENI. The CDR3 bases are TGTGCCAGCTCACCACCCAATGGCCCCAGGGCGGGAAACACCATATATTTT. Its protein product is CASSPPNGPRAGNTIYF.

V and J are TRBV27 and TRBJ1-4; TRBD1 is a possible D gene (6 bases). The CDR3 has 13 amino acids. Trimming stripped 5 bases from V and 5 bases from J, with 9 bases between. From germline, CDR1 is MNHEY and CDR2 SMNVEV (reference sequence). The CDR3 DNA is TGTGCCAGCAGTGGACAGCTCAATGAAAAACTGTTTTTT. Translated: CASSGQLNEKLFF.

This clone was recorded once. One end of the junction fails to match germline, which may point to a read error. V usage is TRBV5-1 and J usage is TRBJ2-3; TRBD2 aligns across 13 bases. The germline CDR1 and CDR2 sequences are SGHRS and YFSETQ. The CDR3 is 20 residues long. As DNA, the CDR3 is TGCGCCAGCAGCTACTCCCCCTCAATCACTAGCGGGAGGGTCACAGTTACGCAGTATTTT. The encoded protein is CASSYSPSITSGRVTVTQYF.

The chain couples TRBV7-9 to TRBJ1-2; D is ambiguous. CDR3 length: 12 residues. Germline lookup yields CDR1 SEHNR and CDR2 FQNEAQ (reference sequence). The V end was cut by 1 base, the J end by 8 bases, with 8 bases between. For the CDR3, the DNA is TGTGCCAGCAGCTTAGAGCGTGAGGGCTACACCTTC. Protein sequence: CASSLEREGYTF. Using reference TRBV7-9 and TRBJ1-2 for the parts outside the CDR3, the full variable domain is DTGVSQNPRHKITKRGQNVTFRCDPISEHNRLYWYRQTLGQGPEFLTYFQNEAQLEKSRLLSDRFSAERPKGSFSTLEIQRTEQGDSAMYLCASSLEREGYTFGSGTRLTVV.

This sequence joins TRBV29-1 and TRBJ2-3; 10 nucleotides line up with TRBD1. The germline CDR1 and CDR2 sequences are SQVTM and ANQGSEA. This CDR3 spans 13 amino acids. V gave up 7 bases and J gave up 3 bases; unmatched junction bases: 4. The CDR3 here is CSGRQGATDTQYF. In DNA form, the CDR3 reads TGCAGCGGGAGACAGGGGGCGACAGATACGCAGTATTTT.

The V call is TRBV11-2, the J call TRBJ1-1; unclear D gene. The germline gives CDR1 SGHAT, CDR2 FQNNGV. V lost 3 bases and J 8 bases, leaving 13 bases between the germline ends. CDR3 length equals 13 residues. This CDR3 reads CASSLSPGTEAFF. CDR3 nucleotides: TGTGCCAGCAGCTTGAGTCCTGGAACCGAAGCTTTCTTT. The variable domain in full, with the rest retrieved from reference TRBV11-2 and TRBJ1-1, is EAGVAQSPRYKIIEKRQSVAFWCNPISGHATLYWYQQILGQGPKLLIQFQNNGVVDDSQLPKDRFSAERLKGVDSTLKIQPAKLEDSAVYLCASSLSPGTEAFFGQGTRLTVV.

V and J are TRBV29-1 and TRBJ2-7, with 16 bases matching TRBD2. The CDR3 is 17 amino acids. J was trimmed by 0 bases and V by 3 bases; bases with no gene match: 5. Germline V lookup: CDR1 SQVTM, CDR2 ANQGSEA. CDR3 region: CSVEGLAGGSSSYEQYF. The CDR3 region has the DNA TGCAGCGTTGAGGGACTAGCGGGAGGGAGTAGCTCCTACGAGCAGTACTTC.

CDR3 bases: TGTGCCAGCAGCTTGAACAGGATCCTCTATGGCTACACCTTC. This gives the protein CASSLNRILYGYTF. The V call is TRBV5-6, the J call TRBJ1-2; possibly TRBD1 for D (5 bases). The length of the CDR3 is 14 residues. The germline V and J ends were trimmed by 1 base and 4 bases, with 11 bases remaining between them. Germline V gene data show CDR1 as SGHDT and CDR2 as YYEEEE.

The chain has TRBV6-2 or TRBV6-3 and TRBJ2-4; D not certain. The CDR3 has 15 amino acids. The germline gives CDR1 MNHEY, CDR2 SVGEGT. V lost 5 bases to trimming and J lost 0 bases, with 11 bases between them. Written as DNA, the CDR3 is TGTGCCAGCAGTAAACTGGCGATAGCCAAAAACATTCAGTACTTC. Its translation: CASSKLAIAKNIQYF.

This chain joins TRBV27 and TRBJ1-5; D gene unclear. CDR1 and CDR2 (germline): MNHEY, SMNVEV (reference sequence). Trimming pared 4 bases from V and 2 bases from J, leaving 9 bases between. The CDR3 runs to 14 residues. The CDR3 region is CASSWRVGNQPQHF. The CDR3 coding sequence is TGTGCCAGCAGTTGGAGGGTTGGCAATCAGCCCCAGCATTTT.

The chain joins TRBV6-4 to TRBJ1-4; D is possibly TRBD1 (6 bases). The V and J ends lost 0 bases and 8 bases respectively, with 13 bases between them. The CDR3 loop spans 15 amino acids. Germline V CDR1 and CDR2: MRHNA, SNTAGT. DNA for the CDR3: TGTGCCAGCAGTGACTCACAGGGTCCGGGCGAAAAACTGTTTTTT. Its protein product is CASSDSQGPGEKLFF.

The V call is TRBV5-4, the J call TRBJ2-3; tentatively, D is TRBD1 (6 bases). V lost 1 base and J 2 bases, leaving 11 bases between the germline ends. CDR1 is SGHNT and CDR2 is YYREEE in the germline V gene (reference sequence). CDR3 length: 15 amino acids. CDR3 sequence: CASSLRQASTDTQYF. CDR3 nucleotide sequence: TGTGCCAGCAGCTTGAGACAGGCTTCCACAGATACGCAGTATTTT.